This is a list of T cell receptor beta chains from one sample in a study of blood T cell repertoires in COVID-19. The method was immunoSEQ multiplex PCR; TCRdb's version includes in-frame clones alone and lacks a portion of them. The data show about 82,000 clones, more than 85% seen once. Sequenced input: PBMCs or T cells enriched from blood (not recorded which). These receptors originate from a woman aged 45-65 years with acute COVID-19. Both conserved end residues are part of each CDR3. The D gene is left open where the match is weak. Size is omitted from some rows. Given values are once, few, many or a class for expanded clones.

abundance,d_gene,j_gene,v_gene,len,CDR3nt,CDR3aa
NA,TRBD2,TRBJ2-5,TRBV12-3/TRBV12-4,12,TGTGCCAGCGGACGGGAGGGAGGGACCCAGTACTTC,CASGREGGTQYF
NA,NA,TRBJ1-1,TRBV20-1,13,TGCAGTGCTAGTCCTGACAGAGACACTGAAGCTTTCTTT,CSASPDRDTEAFF
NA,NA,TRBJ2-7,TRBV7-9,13,TGTGCCAGCATGCCTTTCTGGAGCTACGAGCAGTACTTC,CASMPFWSYEQYF
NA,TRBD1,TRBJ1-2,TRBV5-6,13,TGTGCCAGCAGCTTACAGGGGGTTGATGGCTACACCTTC,CASSLQGVDGYTF
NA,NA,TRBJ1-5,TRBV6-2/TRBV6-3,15,TGTGCCAGCAGTAGAACAGGGAATGGTAATCAGCCCCAGCATTTT,CASSRTGNGNQPQHF
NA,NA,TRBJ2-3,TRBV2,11,TGTGCCAGCAGTCAATTGGATACGCAGTATTTT,CASSQLDTQYF
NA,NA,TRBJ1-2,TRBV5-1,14,TGCGCCAGCAGGAGTGGGGGGGGAACCTATGGCTACACCTTC,CASRSGGGTYGYTF
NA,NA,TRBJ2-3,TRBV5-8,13,TGTGCCAGCGGCCGGGACTTCACAGATACGCAGTATTTT,CASGRDFTDTQYF
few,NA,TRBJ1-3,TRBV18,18,TGTGCCAGCTCACCACCCCAGACAGGACCTTTCTCTGGAAACACCATATATTTT,CASSPPQTGPFSGNTIYF
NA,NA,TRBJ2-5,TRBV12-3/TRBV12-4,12,TGTGCCAGCCGGCGGGAAGGGGAGACCCAGTACTTC,CASRREGETQYF
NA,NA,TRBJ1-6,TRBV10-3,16,TGTGCCATCAGTGAGTCACCACAGGGTAATCGTTCACCCCTCCACTTT,CAISESPQGNRSPLHF